Presented here are 2 T cell receptor beta chains from one specimen sequenced in a study of T cell responses to AZD1222 COVID-19 vaccine. Method: immunoSEQ multiplex PCR; TCRdb's copy keeps in-frame clones and lacks some. The data contain 150,000 to 200,000 clones, 94% of them singletons. The input for sequencing was peripheral blood, taken 28 days after the second AZD1222 dose. All receptors come from an adult who received the AZD1222 COVID-19 vaccine.

J is TRBJ2-5 and V is TRBV6-1; D not resolved. The CDR3 runs 10 residues. CDR1 MNHNS and CDR2 SASEGT come from the germline V gene. Trimming left V 3 bases short and J 6 bases short, with 2 bases between. CDR3 loop: CASSDKTQYF. CDR3 coding DNA: TGTGCCAGCAGTGACAAGACCCAGTACTTC.

This clone is a singleton in its sample. The V and J genes are TRBV28 and TRBJ2-7; 7 positions match TRBD1. V was clipped by 4 bases and J by 3 bases; unmatched bases: 9. The CDR3 is 15 residues long. The germline V gene has CDR1 MDHEN and CDR2 SYDVKM. CDR3 loop: CASSSPTGTNYEQYF. CDR3 DNA: TGTGCCAGCAGTTCCCCGACAGGGACGAACTACGAGCAGTACTTC.